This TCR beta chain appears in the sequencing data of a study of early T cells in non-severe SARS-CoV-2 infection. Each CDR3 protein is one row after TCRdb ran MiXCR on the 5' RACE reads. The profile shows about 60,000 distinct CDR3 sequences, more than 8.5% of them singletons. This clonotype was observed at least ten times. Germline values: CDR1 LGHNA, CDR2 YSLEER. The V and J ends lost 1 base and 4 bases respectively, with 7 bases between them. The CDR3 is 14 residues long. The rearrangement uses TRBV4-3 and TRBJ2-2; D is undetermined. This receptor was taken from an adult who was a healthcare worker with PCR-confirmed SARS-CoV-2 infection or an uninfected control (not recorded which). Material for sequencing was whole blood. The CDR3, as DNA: TGCGCCAGCAGCCAAGTCCTCAGCACCGGGGAGCTGTTTTTT. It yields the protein CASSQVLSTGELFF.